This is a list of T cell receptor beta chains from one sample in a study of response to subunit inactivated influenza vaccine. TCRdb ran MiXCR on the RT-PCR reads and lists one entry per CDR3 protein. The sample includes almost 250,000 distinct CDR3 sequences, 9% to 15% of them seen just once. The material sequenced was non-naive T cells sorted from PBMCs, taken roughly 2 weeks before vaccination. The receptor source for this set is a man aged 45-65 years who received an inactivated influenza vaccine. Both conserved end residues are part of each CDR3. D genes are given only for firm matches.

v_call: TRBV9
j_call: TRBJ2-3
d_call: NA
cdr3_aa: CASSVAALGAGDDTQYF

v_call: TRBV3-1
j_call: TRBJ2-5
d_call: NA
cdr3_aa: CASSQLLEQETQYF

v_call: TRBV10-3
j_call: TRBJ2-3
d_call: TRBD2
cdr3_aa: CAISDSGSQTDTQYF

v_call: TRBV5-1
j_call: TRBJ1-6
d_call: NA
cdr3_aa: CASREADNSPLHF

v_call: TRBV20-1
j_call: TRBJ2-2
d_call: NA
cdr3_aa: CSVGVGTGELFF

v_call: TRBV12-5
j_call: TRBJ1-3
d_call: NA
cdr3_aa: CASGLVPPRLQSSGNTIYF

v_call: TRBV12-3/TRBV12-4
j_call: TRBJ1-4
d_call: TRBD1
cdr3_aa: CASSTRGSNEKLFF

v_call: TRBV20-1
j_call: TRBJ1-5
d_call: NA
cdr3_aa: CSARGPFSNQPQHF

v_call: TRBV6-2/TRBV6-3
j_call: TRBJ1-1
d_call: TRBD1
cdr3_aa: CASSYSSGGGTEAFF

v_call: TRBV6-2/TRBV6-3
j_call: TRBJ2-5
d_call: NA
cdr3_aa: CASRLIGPPSRETQYF

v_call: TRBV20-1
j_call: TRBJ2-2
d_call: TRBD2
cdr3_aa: CSARDVREGSPGELFF

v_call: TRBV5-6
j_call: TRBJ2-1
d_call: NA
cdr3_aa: CASSLGHGSYNEQFF

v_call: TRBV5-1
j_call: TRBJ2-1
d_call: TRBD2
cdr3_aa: CASSSGTSGRGFMNEQFF

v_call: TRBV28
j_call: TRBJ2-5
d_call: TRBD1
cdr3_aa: CASSLQPSTGGRETQYF

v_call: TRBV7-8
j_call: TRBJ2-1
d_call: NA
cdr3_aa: CASSLEYWTYNEQFF

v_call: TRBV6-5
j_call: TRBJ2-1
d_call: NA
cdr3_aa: CASSRQDAGQFF

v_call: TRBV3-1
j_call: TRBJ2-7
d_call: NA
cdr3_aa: CASSRRPRSYEQYF

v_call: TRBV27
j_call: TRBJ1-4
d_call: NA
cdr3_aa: CASSYRAFSNEKLFF

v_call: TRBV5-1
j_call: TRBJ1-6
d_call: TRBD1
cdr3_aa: CASSSSPNRGNSPLHF

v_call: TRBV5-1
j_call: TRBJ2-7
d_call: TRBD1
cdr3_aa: CASSLGQGAYEQYF

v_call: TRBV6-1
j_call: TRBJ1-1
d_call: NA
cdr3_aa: CASTQPGVPEAFF

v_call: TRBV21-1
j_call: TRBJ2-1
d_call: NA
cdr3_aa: CASSKSGGDSYNEQFF

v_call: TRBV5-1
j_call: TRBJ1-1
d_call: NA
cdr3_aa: CASSTGKTEAFF

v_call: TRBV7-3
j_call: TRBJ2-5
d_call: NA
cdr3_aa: CASSLHPSETQYF

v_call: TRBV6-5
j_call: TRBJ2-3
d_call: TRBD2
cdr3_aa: CASSYSSPGGITDTQYF

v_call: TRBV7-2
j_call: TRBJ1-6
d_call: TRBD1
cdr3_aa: CASSLKGQGYNSPLHF

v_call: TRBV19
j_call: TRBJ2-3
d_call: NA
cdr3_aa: CASSWQAISTDTQYF

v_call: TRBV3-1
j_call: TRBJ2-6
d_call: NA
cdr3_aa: CASSSRRGANVLTF

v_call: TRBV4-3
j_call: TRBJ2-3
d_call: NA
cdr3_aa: CASSQNPRGSRVSTDTQYF

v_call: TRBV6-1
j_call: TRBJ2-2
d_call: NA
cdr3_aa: CASSGTVNTGELFF

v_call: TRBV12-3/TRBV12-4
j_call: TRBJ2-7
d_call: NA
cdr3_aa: CASSIGTYNGYEQYF

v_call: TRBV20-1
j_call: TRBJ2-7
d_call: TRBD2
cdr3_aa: CSARDLAVQGEQYF